Below are 22 T cell receptor beta chains sequenced from a single sample in a study of blood T cell repertoires in COVID-19 (dated by TCRdb to 2018 to 2021). Library creation used the immunoSEQ multiplex PCR assay. The clones in this table, taken by TCRdb from immuneACCESS, are in-frame only. Not every clone is retained; where verified, under half of the shortfall comes from an unresolved V gene, and the cause of the rest is unknown. Counted in this sample were around 210,000 clones; around four fifths of them appeared once. The ten biggest clones cover 0.95% of the sample. Sequencing was carried out using peripheral blood. The receptor source for this set is a man aged 55 to 70 with COVID-19, enrolled during active disease.

The V gene is TRBV10-1, the J gene TRBJ2-1, with D perhaps TRBD1 (6 bases). V dropped 10 bases and J dropped 5 bases, with 15 bases sitting between them. CDR1 WNHNN and CDR2 SYGVQD come from the germline V gene (reference sequence). This CDR3 is built from 13 residues. CDR3 sequence reads: CANQGTKDNEQFF. The CDR3 DNA follows: TGCGCCAACCAAGGGACAAAGGACAATGAGCAGTTCTTC.

The V call is TRBV6-5, the J call TRBJ1-5; weak D call: TRBD1 (6 bases). The CDR3 has 14 residues. CDR1 and CDR2 from the germline V gene are MNHEY and SVGAGI. Trimming pared 6 bases from V and 4 bases from J, leaving 13 bases between. Here the CDR3 reads CASSRDIWNQPQHF. In DNA form, the CDR3 reads TGTGCCAGCAGCCGGGACATCTGGAATCAGCCCCAGCATTTT.

This sequence joins TRBV6-5 and TRBJ2-2, with 10 bases that match TRBD2. V lost 6 bases, J lost 4 bases, and 5 bases stayed unmatched. The CDR3 is 15 residues long. Germline-derived CDR1 and CDR2 are MNHEY and SVGAGI. CDR3 protein: CASRSGRALTGELFF. In DNA, the CDR3 is TGTGCCAGCAGGAGCGGGAGGGCCCTCACCGGGGAGCTGTTTTTT.

V is TRBV7-9 and J is TRBJ1-5; 8 nucleotides agree with TRBD1. V shed 5 bases and J 7 bases; nucleotides not matched to a gene: 4. There are 13 residues in the CDR3. Germline CDR1 SEHNR, CDR2 FQNEAQ (reference sequence). CDR3: CASSNRGIQPQHF. The CDR3 DNA sequence: TGTGCCAGCAGCAACAGGGGGATACAGCCCCAGCATTTT.

The chain has TRBV29-1 and TRBJ1-2; D might be TRBD1 (5 bases). V shed 7 bases and J shed 8 bases, with 26 bases lying between them. The CDR3 spans 15 residues. Germline CDR1 reads SQVTM; CDR2 reads ANQGSEA. The CDR3 is CSAREDTFSISGYTF. DNA of the CDR3: TGCAGCGCCCGAGAGGACACTTTCTCTATTTCGGGCTACACCTTC.

The gene calls are TRBV6-5 and TRBJ2-7; D is unclear. Germline V gene data show CDR1 as MNHEY and CDR2 as SVGAGI. V dropped 5 bases and J dropped 3 bases, with 11 bases sitting between them. The CDR3 has 13 residues. This chain's CDR3 is CASSLRQNYEQYF. The CDR3 nucleotides are TGTGCCAGCAGTCTGAGGCAGAACTACGAGCAGTACTTC.

The rearrangement joins TRBV6-6 to TRBJ1-6; TRBD1 aligns across 8 bases. With V trimmed by 5 bases and J by 3 bases, 3 bases remained unmatched. Germline-derived CDR1 and CDR2 are MNHNY and SVGAGI (reference sequence). CDR3 length equals 15 residues. The CDR3 region is CASSTTGGYNSPLHF. The CDR3 DNA follows: TGTGCCAGCAGTACAACAGGGGGCTATAATTCACCCCTCCACTTT.

The V and J genes are TRBV29-1 and TRBJ2-1; TRBD2 matches at 14 bases. With 7 bases clipped from V and 0 bases from J, the junction kept 2 bases outside the gene matches. There are 15 residues in the CDR3. From germline, CDR1 is SQVTM and CDR2 ANQGSEA. This chain's CDR3 is CSGLAGGSSYNEQFF. The CDR3 bases are TGCAGCGGACTAGCGGGAGGGAGCTCCTACAATGAGCAGTTCTTC.

The chain is built from TRBV27 and TRBJ2-3; weak D call: TRBD1 (5 bases). Germline loops: CDR1 MNHEY, CDR2 SMNVEV (reference sequence). The length of the CDR3 is 14 residues. Trimming cost V 5 bases and J 0 bases, with 9 bases left between them. CDR3 region: CASSHAGSTDTQYF. As DNA, the CDR3 is TGTGCCAGCAGTCACGCAGGGAGCACAGATACGCAGTATTTT.

This chain connects TRBV30 to TRBJ1-3; D might be TRBD1 (6 bases). Trimming stripped 2 bases from V and 5 bases from J, with 10 bases between. In germline, CDR1 is GTSNPN, CDR2 SVGIG (reference sequence). The CDR3 contains 13 residues. The CDR3 loop reads CAWSRDTRNTIYF. The CDR3 DNA reads TGTGCCTGGAGTCGGGACACGAGAAACACCATATATTTT. Based on the CDR3 plus reference TRBV30 and TRBJ1-3, the full variable domain is SQTIHQWPATLVQPVGSPLSLECTVEGTSNPNLYWYRQAAGRGLQLLFYSVGIGQISSEVPQNLSASRPQDRQFILSSKKLLLSDSGFYLCAWSRDTRNTIYFGEGSWLTVV.

The genes are TRBV4-3 and TRBJ1-5; D call uncertain. Trimming shortened V by 3 bases and J by 9 bases, and 12 bases separated the two germline ends. The CDR3 contains 13 residues. Germline V gene sequence: CDR1 LGHNA, CDR2 YSLEER. The CDR3: CASSQLKELPQHF. As DNA, the CDR3 is TGCGCCAGCAGCCAGCTCAAGGAGTTGCCCCAGCATTTT.

The chain couples TRBV18 to TRBJ1-1, with unresolved D. Trimming pared 4 bases from V and 1 base from J, leaving 10 bases between. The germline V gene encodes CDR1 KGHSH and CDR2 LQKENI. The CDR3 is 14 amino acids. The DNA for the CDR3 is TGTGCCAGCTCACTTCAATCTAGGAACACTGAAGCTTTCTTT. This codes for CASSLQSRNTEAFF.

This clone is a singleton in its sample. The CDR3 here is CASSGDTYYGYTF. DNA for the CDR3: TGCGCCAGCAGCGGGGACACCTACTATGGCTACACCTTC. The J gene is TRBJ1-2, the V gene TRBV5-1; weak D call: TRBD1 (6 bases). Trimming took 4 bases from V and 3 from J, leaving 10 bases between them. Germline V CDR1 and CDR2: SGHRS, YFSETQ. The length of the CDR3 is 13 residues.

This clone was counted once. This chain joins TRBV5-1 and TRBJ1-1, with 7 bases matching TRBD1. There are 13 residues in the CDR3. The germline V gene has CDR1 SGHRS and CDR2 YFSETQ. V was pared by 4 bases and J by 10 bases, with 10 bases of the junction left unmatched. The CDR3 here is CASSIDRAKGAFF. The DNA for the CDR3 is TGCGCCAGCAGCATCGACAGGGCCAAGGGAGCTTTCTTT.

J is TRBJ2-7 and V is TRBV15; the D gene is possibly TRBD2 (6 bases). This CDR3 is built from 14 residues. Germline V lookup: CDR1 LNHNV, CDR2 YYDKDF (reference sequence). Trimming removed 6 bases at V and 8 bases at J, with 20 bases between. CDR3 bases: TGTGCCACCAGGACCCGGGACTTCCAGGCGCAGCAGTACTTC. Its translation is CATRTRDFQAQQYF.

V is TRBV2 and J is TRBJ1-4; possibly TRBD1 for D (5 bases). CDR3 length equals 15 residues. V was clipped by 8 bases and J by 0 bases, with 13 bases between them. Germline V CDR1 and CDR2: SNHLY, FYNNEI. CDR3 sequence (DNA): TGTGCCAGCGGGGCAGGGCAAGCAACTAATGAAAAACTGTTTTTT. It codes for CASGAGQATNEKLFF. The full variable domain, rest sourced from reference TRBV2 and TRBJ1-4, is EPEVTQTPSHQVTQMGQEVILRCVPISNHLYFYWYRQILGQKVEFLVSFYNNEISEKSEIFDDQFSVERPDGSNFTLKIRSTKLEDSAMYFCASGAGQATNEKLFFGSGTQLSVL.

As to this clone: Other DNA sequences of this sample code for an identical CDR3. The CDR3 sequence: CASSQGQGRTEAFF. The CDR3 DNA reads as TGCGCCAGCAGCCAGGGGCAGGGGCGCACTGAAGCTTTCTTT. V usage is TRBV4-1 and J usage is TRBJ1-1, with a possible D match to TRBD1 (6 bases). CDR3 size: 14 residues. CDR1 is MGHRA and CDR2 is YSYEKL in the germline V gene. V was shortened by 3 bases and J by 4 bases, with 12 bases between the two germline ends.

The CDR3 nucleotides are TGTGCCAGCAGCACCCTAACAGGGGGCGATCAATACGAGCAGTACTTC. As protein: CASSTLTGGDQYEQYF. The chain employs TRBV11-2 and TRBJ2-7; TRBD1 matches 9 bases. The germline V gene has CDR1 SGHAT and CDR2 FQNNGV. This CDR3 is built from 16 residues. With 5 bases clipped from V and 4 bases from J, the junction kept 12 bases outside the gene matches.

The rearrangement uses TRBV6-2 or TRBV6-3 and TRBJ1-4; TRBD1 agrees at 7 bases. The length of the CDR3 is 18 residues. Trimming removed 2 bases from V and 0 bases from J; junction bases left unmatched: 9. Germline V gene lookup returns CDR1 MNHEY and CDR2 SVGEGT. The CDR3 loop is CASSYEQGQVATNEKLFF. In DNA, the CDR3 is TGTGCCAGCAGTTACGAACAGGGGCAAGTTGCAACTAATGAAAAACTGTTTTTT.

V gene TRBV7-6 combines with J gene TRBJ2-2; the match to TRBD1 covers 9 bases. V shed 2 bases, J shed 4 bases, and the junction held 11 bases outside the gene matches. The CDR3 consists of 18 residues. CDR1 and CDR2 (germline): SGHVS, FNYEAQ. The CDR3 sequence: CASSLFGRQGGTTGELFF. DNA for the CDR3: TGTGCCAGCAGCTTATTCGGCCGACAGGGGGGGACCACCGGGGAGCTGTTTTTT.

This clone has a handful of counts. V and J are TRBV4-1 and TRBJ1-6, with D possibly matching TRBD1 (5 bases). Trimming cost V 0 bases and J 9 bases, with 12 bases left between them. Germline V CDR1 and CDR2: MGHRA, YSYEKL. This CDR3 has 15 residues. This CDR3 is CASSQDGGDGSPLHF. CDR3 sequence (DNA): TGCGCCAGCAGCCAAGATGGAGGGGATGGTTCACCCCTCCACTTT.

The rearrangement links TRBV9 to TRBJ2-2; a possible D gene is TRBD2 (6 bases). V lost 0 bases and J 5 bases, leaving 8 bases between the germline ends. The CDR3 sequence is 14 residues long. Germline V CDR1 and CDR2: SGDLS, YYNGEE. This chain's CDR3 is CASSVAGGTGELFF. The CDR3, as DNA: TGTGCCAGCAGCGTAGCTGGGGGGACCGGGGAGCTGTTTTTT. Together with reference TRBV9 and TRBJ2-2, the CDR3 gives the full variable domain: DSGVTQTPKHLITATGQRVTLRCSPRSGDLSVYWYQQSLDQGLQFLIQYYNGEERAKGNILERFSAQQFPDLHSELNLSSLELGDSALYFCASSVAGGTGELFFGEGSRLTVL.